The 10 T cell receptor beta chains below come from one sample, sequenced in a study of T-cell memory formation after mild COVID-19. TCRdb re-derived calls from the 5' RACE reads in MiXCR, one entry per CDR3 protein. The data hold about 290,000 distinct CDR3 sequences, with 15% to 20% observed a single time. The sequencing sample was made of PBMCs or a T cell subset sorted from them (not recorded which). These TCRs come from a man between 18 and 29 years old who had mild COVID-19 (a few samples of this study predate the infection). Cell type and time point are not known.

This clonotype was counted between two and nine times. This CDR3 reads CASSIWDNQHF. CDR3 in DNA: TGTGCCAGTAGTATATGGGACAACCAGCATTTT. V gene TRBV19 combines with J gene TRBJ1-5; tentative D call: TRBD1 (6 bases). The V end lost 2 bases, the J end lost 12 bases, and 8 bases lay between the germline ends. CDR1 and CDR2 from the germline V gene are LNHDA and SQIVND (reference sequence). The CDR3 length is 11 residues.

This sequence joins TRBV7-2 and TRBJ1-1, with 7 bases fitting TRBD1. This CDR3 has 17 amino acids. The V segment lost 5 bases and the J segment 5 bases; nucleotides outside the gene matches: 17. Germline-derived CDR1 and CDR2 are SGHTA and FQGNSA. CDR3 bases: TGTGCCAGCAGCCCCTGGGGACCCAGGAAGGGGGCAACTGAAGCTTTCTTT. Protein sequence: CASSPWGPRKGATEAFF.

The J gene is TRBJ1-2, the V gene TRBV7-9; D call uncertain. V lost 3 bases and J lost 2, with 7 bases in between. The length of the CDR3 is 13 residues. Germline CDR1 is SEHNR and CDR2 is FQNEAQ (reference sequence). CDR3 protein: CASSFGQNYGYTF. CDR3 nucleotides: TGTGCCAGCAGCTTCGGGCAGAACTATGGCTACACCTTC.

This clonotype has just a few counts. This chain uses TRBV6-4 with TRBJ2-6; D is possibly TRBD2 (6 bases). V was clipped by 7 bases and J by 0 bases, with 19 bases between them. CDR3 length equals 18 residues. Per germline, CDR1 MRHNA and CDR2 SNTAGT. The chain's CDR3 is CASTPSGASLSGANVLTF. The CDR3 region has the DNA TGTGCCAGCACACCTTCGGGAGCTTCCCTCTCTGGGGCCAACGTCCTGACTTTC.

This chain joins TRBV28 and TRBJ1-4; perhaps TRBD1 as D (5 bases). This CDR3 spans 16 amino acids. The germline CDR1 and CDR2 sequences are MDHEN and SYDVKM. V was cut by 8 bases and J by 0 bases, with 16 bases left in between. Here the CDR3 reads CASSDSLVATNEKLFF. CDR3 in DNA: TGTGCCAGCTCCGACAGCTTAGTTGCAACTAATGAAAAACTGTTTTTT.

This clonotype has only a few counts. The V and J genes are TRBV15 and TRBJ2-1, with D perhaps given as TRBD1 or TRBD2 (6 bases each). Trimming stripped 0 bases from V and 4 bases from J, with 13 bases between. The CDR3 totals 16 residues. The V gene's germline CDR1 is LNHNV and CDR2 YYDKDF (reference sequence). The CDR3 DNA is TGTGCCACCAGCAGAGAGATAGGGGGGCTTTACAATGAGCAGTTCTTC. As protein: CATSREIGGLYNEQFF.

This clonotype was counted only a few times. The rearrangement links TRBV5-1 to TRBJ2-2; no reliable D call. Germline-derived CDR1 and CDR2 are SGHRS and YFSETQ. The CDR3 loop spans 19 amino acids. V was cut by 0 bases and J by 0 bases, with 18 bases left in between. The CDR3: CASSLAARVTIANTGELFF. The CDR3 coding sequence is TGCGCCAGCAGCTTGGCCGCTAGGGTAACCATCGCGAACACCGGGGAGCTGTTTTTT.

The genes are TRBV28 and TRBJ2-3, with D possibly matching TRBD2 (5 bases). There are 13 residues in the CDR3. Germline V gene sequence: CDR1 MDHEN, CDR2 SYDVKM. Between the trimmed V and J ends, which lost 7 bases and 4 bases, there was a span of 12 bases. The CDR3 loop reads CASTRTGADTQYF. DNA for the CDR3: TGTGCCAGCACCAGGACCGGGGCAGATACGCAGTATTTT. Drawing the rest from reference TRBV28 and TRBJ2-3, the complete variable domain is DVKVTQSSRYLVKRTGEKVFLECVQDMDHENMFWYRQDPGLGLRLIYFSYDVKMKEKGDIPEGYSVSREKKERFSLILESASTNQTSMYLCASTRTGADTQYFGPGTRLTVL.

The chain employs TRBV6-6 and TRBJ2-7; the D gene is possibly TRBD2 (5 bases). V was shortened by 2 bases and J by 5 bases, with 13 bases between the two germline ends. The CDR3 runs to 14 residues. Germline CDR1 is MNHNY and CDR2 is SVGAGI (reference sequence). CDR3 sequence (DNA): TGTGCCAGCAGTTACGATGGAGAACTAGACGAGCAGTACGTC. Its translation: CASSYDGELDEQYV.

This clonotype was recorded a few times. The CDR3 region has the DNA TGCGCCAGCAGCCGGGGGCCCGGGGCCCAAGCGGGCACCGGGGAGCTGTTTTTT. Translating gives CASSRGPGAQAGTGELFF. V and J are TRBV4-1 and TRBJ2-2; D tentatively fits TRBD1 or TRBD2 (6 bases each). There are 18 residues in the CDR3. CDR1 and CDR2 from the germline V gene are MGHRA and YSYEKL. Trimming took 4 bases from V and 4 from J, leaving 22 bases between them.